These 5 T cell receptor beta chains came from one sample sequenced in a study of immune evolution from preneoplasia to lung adenocarcinoma. Profiled with immunoSEQ multiplex PCR; TCRdb holds only in-frame clones, not every one. The sample has over 13,000 clones, roughly 78% seen once; the top ten hold roughly 5.2%. The specimen sequenced was FFPE minimally invasive lung adenocarcinoma tissue. These receptors came from a person between 65 and 79 years old with lung adenocarcinoma.

This clone was recorded only once. The chain carries TRBV28 and TRBJ1-2; TRBD1 aligns across 10 bases. The junction had 4 bases not matched to a gene; V was cut back by 2 bases and J by 4 bases. Germline V CDR1 and CDR2: MDHEN, SYDVKM. The CDR3 contains 15 residues. The CDR3 DNA follows: TGTGCCAGCAGTTTAAGACAGGGGGCCGGCTATGGCTACACCTTC. Translation gives CASSLRQGAGYGYTF.

The genes are TRBV28 and TRBJ2-1; the match to TRBD1 covers 9 bases. This CDR3 comprises 15 residues. Germline V gene data show CDR1 as MDHEN and CDR2 as SYDVKM. Trimming cost V 7 bases and J 7 bases; bases outside gene matches: 11. The CDR3 nucleotides read TGTGCCAGCACCTCACAGGGGGCTGTCAAGAATGAGCAGTTCTTC. This gives the protein CASTSQGAVKNEQFF. Filled out from reference TRBV28 and TRBJ2-1, the complete variable domain reads DVKVTQSSRYLVKRTGEKVFLECVQDMDHENMFWYRQDPGLGLRLIYFSYDVKMKEKGDIPEGYSVSREKKERFSLILESASTNQTSMYLCASTSQGAVKNEQFFGPGTRLTVL.

The rearrangement links TRBV7-9 to TRBJ2-7; D unresolved. The germline gives CDR1 SEHNR, CDR2 FQNEAQ (reference sequence). Trimming removed 1 base from V and 4 bases from J, with 8 bases in between. This CDR3 spans 13 amino acids. The CDR3 is CASSLVYEYEQYF. DNA for the CDR3: TGTGCCAGCAGCTTAGTTTATGAATACGAGCAGTACTTC.

V and J are TRBV11-3 and TRBJ2-1, with TRBD2 identical over 7 bases. The CDR3 loop spans 16 amino acids. Unmatched junction bases numbered 13, after V lost 7 bases and J lost 4 bases. CDR1 and CDR2 (germline): SGHNT, YENEEA. The CDR3 bases are TGTGCCAGCACCACTCGAGCTGGGGGAGGGTACAATGAGCAGTTCTTC. This gives the protein CASTTRAGGGYNEQFF.

The gene calls are TRBV30 and TRBJ2-7; TRBD2 is a possible D gene (6 bases). In germline, CDR1 is GTSNPN, CDR2 SVGIG (reference sequence). The CDR3 is 15 residues long. V lost 0 bases, J lost 1 base, and 13 bases lay in between. The CDR3 protein is CAWSVLPGTSYEQYF. The CDR3 bases are TGTGCCTGGAGTGTACTACCAGGGACTTCCTACGAGCAGTACTTC.